The clone carrying this TCR beta chain has only a few counts. Its target is unknown. Employing constant-segment primers, 5'RACE generated TCR alpha and TCR beta cDNA libraries bearing sample barcodes and UMIs. TCRdb called the 5' RACE reads again in MiXCR, with one record for every CDR3 protein. This sample has 90,000 to 120,000 distinct CDR3 sequences, with about a sixth found just once. This sample is drawn from a study of T-cell memory formation after mild COVID-19. The CDR3 extends over 15 amino acids. Study-wide results and limits: Contracting CD8+ clones were enriched in EMRA, CD4+ mainly in CM and EM. Memory sampled before infection contained some responding clones, suggesting cross-reactive memory joined. There was a balanced CD4/CD8 profile in clones contracting day 15 to 85, and later expanders leaned CD4+.

This receptor was obtained from a man aged 18 to 30 who had mild COVID-19 (a few samples of this study predate the infection). Cell type and time point are not known. This chain uses TRBV12-3 or TRBV12-4 with TRBJ1-3; no firm D call. The sequenced material came from PBMCs or a T cell subset sorted from them (not recorded which). The CDR3 bases are TGTGCTGATGCGGGCGAAGGTTTTCCTGGAAACACCATATATTTT. Its translation is CADAGEGFPGNTIYF.